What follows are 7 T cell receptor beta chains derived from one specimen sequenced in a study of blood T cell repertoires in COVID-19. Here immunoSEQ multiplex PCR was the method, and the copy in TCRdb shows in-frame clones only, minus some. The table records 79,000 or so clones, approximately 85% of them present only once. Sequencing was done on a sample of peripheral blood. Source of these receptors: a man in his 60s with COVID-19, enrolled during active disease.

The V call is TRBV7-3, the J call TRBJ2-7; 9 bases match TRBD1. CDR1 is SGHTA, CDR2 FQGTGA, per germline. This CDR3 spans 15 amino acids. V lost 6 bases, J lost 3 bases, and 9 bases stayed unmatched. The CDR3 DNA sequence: TGTGCCAGCAGGTACACGGGACAGGGATTCTACGAGCAGTACTTC. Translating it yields CASRYTGQGFYEQYF. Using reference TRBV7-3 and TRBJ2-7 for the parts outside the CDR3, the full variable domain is GAGVSQTPSNKVTEKGKYVELRCDPISGHTALYWYRQSLGQGPEFLIYFQGTGAADDSGLPNDRFFAVRPEGSVSTLKIQRTERGDSAVYLCASRYTGQGFYEQYFGPGTRLTVT.

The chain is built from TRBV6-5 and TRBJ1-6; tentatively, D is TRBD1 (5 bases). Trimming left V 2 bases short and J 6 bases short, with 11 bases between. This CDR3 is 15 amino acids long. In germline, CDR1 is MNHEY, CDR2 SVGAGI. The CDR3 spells CASSYGGASNSPLHF. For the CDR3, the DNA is TGTGCCAGCAGTTACGGAGGGGCATCTAATTCACCCCTCCACTTT.

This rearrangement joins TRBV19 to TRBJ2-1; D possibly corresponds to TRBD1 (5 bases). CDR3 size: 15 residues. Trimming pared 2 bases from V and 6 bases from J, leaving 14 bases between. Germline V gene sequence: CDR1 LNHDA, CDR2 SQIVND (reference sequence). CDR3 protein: CASSIQGVPPNEQFF. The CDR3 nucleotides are TGTGCCAGTAGTATACAAGGGGTACCTCCCAATGAGCAGTTCTTC.

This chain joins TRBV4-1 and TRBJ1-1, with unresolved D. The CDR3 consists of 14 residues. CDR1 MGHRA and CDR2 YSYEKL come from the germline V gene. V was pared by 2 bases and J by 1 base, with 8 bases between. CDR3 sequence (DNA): TGCGCCAGCAGCCAATATACAGAGAACACTGAAGCTTTCTTT. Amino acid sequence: CASSQYTENTEAFF.

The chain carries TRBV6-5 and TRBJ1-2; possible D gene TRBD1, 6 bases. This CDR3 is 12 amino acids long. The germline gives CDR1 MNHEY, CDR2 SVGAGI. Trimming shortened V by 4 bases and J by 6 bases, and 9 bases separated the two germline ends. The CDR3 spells CASSFTGNGYTF. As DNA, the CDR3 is TGTGCCAGCAGTTTCACAGGGAATGGCTACACCTTC.

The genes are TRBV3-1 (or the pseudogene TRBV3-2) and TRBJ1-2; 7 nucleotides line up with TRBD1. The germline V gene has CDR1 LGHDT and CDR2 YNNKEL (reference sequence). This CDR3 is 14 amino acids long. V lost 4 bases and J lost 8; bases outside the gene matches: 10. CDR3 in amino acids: CASSRNKGAGGYTF. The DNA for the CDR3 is TGTGCCAGCAGCCGTAATAAGGGGGCGGGCGGCTACACCTTC.

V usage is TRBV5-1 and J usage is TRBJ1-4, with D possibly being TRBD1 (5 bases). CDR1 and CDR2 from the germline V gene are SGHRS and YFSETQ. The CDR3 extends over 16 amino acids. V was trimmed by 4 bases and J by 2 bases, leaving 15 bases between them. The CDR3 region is CASSVTGSATNEKLFF. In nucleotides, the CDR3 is TGCGCCAGCAGCGTAACAGGTTCGGCCACTAATGAAAAACTGTTTTTT.